The sequence of this T cell receptor beta chain was determined in a study of shared clonotypes between healthy human individuals. About the study: A couple of female and a few male donors aged 18 to 49 were enrolled. Regarding the study as a whole: In contrast to clonotypes shared by all four donors, non-shared clonotypes had lower generation probabilities.

Generated by immunoSEQ multiplex PCR, the TCRdb table keeps only in-frame clones and is missing some. The repertoire includes roughly 2,500,000 clones, under 95% of them detected once, and 0.36% sits in the top ten. This clone showed up just once. Its antigen is unidentified. Donors comprised only Caucasian adults living in Nashville, Tennessee. CDR3 size: 14 residues. The V end lost 3 bases, the J end lost 0 bases, and 8 bases lay between the germline ends. Germline lookup yields CDR1 MDHEN and CDR2 SYDVKM. The V gene is TRBV28, the J gene TRBJ1-1; D is unresolved. Source material: naive CD4+ T cells from PBMCs. Subset here: CD45RA+ positively selected. The source is a man between 18 and 29 years old in good health. Some clones in this sample may be carry-over from other donors' samples. The CDR3 region has the DNA TGTGCCAGCAGTTTCCCGGCGATGAACACTGAAGCTTTCTTT. Residues: CASSFPAMNTEAFF. Full variable domain (missing parts from reference TRBV28 and TRBJ1-1): DVKVTQSSRYLVKRTGEKVFLECVQDMDHENMFWYRQDPGLGLRLIYFSYDVKMKEKGDIPEGYSVSREKKERFSLILESASTNQTSMYLCASSFPAMNTEAFFGQGTRLTVV.